The source of this T cell receptor beta chain is a study of blood T cell repertoires in COVID-19. Study-level information: Sources were T cells, B-cell-depleted T cells, or PBMCs; the material itself was cDNA or gDNA.

Looked up from germline, CDR1 is SNHLY and CDR2 is FYNNEI. The CDR3 totals 13 residues. V was trimmed by 4 bases and J by 7 bases, leaving 13 bases between them. Enrollment of patients from Seattle took place during active infection, with longitudinal follow-up. TCRdb's table, derived via immunoSEQ multiplex PCR, lists solely in-frame clones and lacks some. Of 390,000 or so clones in the sample, roughly 86% were seen once. Sequenced: peripheral blood. The receptor was derived from a woman aged 25 to 39 with COVID-19, enrolled during active disease. This chain joins TRBV2 and TRBJ2-5; tentatively, D is TRBD2 (5 bases). The CDR3 loop is CASSVSLAATQYF. CDR3 DNA sequence: TGTGCCAGCAGTGTCAGTCTAGCCGCGACCCAGTACTTC.